The rows below give T cell receptor beta chains drawn from one sample of a study of cytomegalovirus exposure and HLA in healthy donors. Clones were read by immunoSEQ multiplex PCR, and TCRdb kept only the in-frame ones, dropping some. Altogether over 70,000 clones are present, around 71% being singletons, with the ten largest covering about 2.1%. The sequencing input was PBMCs. The source is a man aged 25-45 years in good health and CMV-seronegative. Each CDR3 is given with its conserved first and last residue. D genes are given only for firm matches. Some rows have no size entry. The others give once, few or many, or a class for an expanded clone.

V gene	CDR3 length	D gene	clone size	J gene	CDR3 DNA	CDR3 protein
TRBV15	16	.	.	TRBJ2-1	TGTGCCACCAGCAGATCCCGACAGGTTATAGGGGGTGAGCAGTTCTTC	CATSRSRQVIGGEQFF
TRBV4-1	12	.	.	TRBJ2-1	TGCGCCAGCAGCCAATGGGGACAAGAGCAGTTCTTC	CASSQWGQEQFF
TRBV7-2	14	.	.	TRBJ1-6	TGTGCCAGCAGCTTCAGGGTGCCGGATTCACCCCTCCACTTT	CASSFRVPDSPLHF
TRBV27	13	TRBD1	.	TRBJ1-2	TGTGCCAGTTCAATTAGGACAGGGGATGGCTACCCCTTC	CASSIRTGDGYPF
TRBV30	17	.	few	TRBJ1-2	TGTGCCATCTTAGAGGAGGGTTCCCTTGAATCTAACTATGGCTACACCTTC	CAILEEGSLESNYGYTF
TRBV7-2	15	.	once	TRBJ1-1	TGTGCCAGCAGCCCGAGTGCGGGGGCGACCACTGAAGCTTTCTTT	CASSPSAGATTEAFF
TRBV7-2	13	TRBD1	few	TRBJ2-7	TGTGCCAGCAGCTCCAGGGGGCGCGGCGAGCAGTACTTC	CASSSRGRGEQYF
TRBV5-1	14	TRBD1	.	TRBJ2-1	TGCGCCAGCAGCTCGGGGACAGGGGATAATGAGCAGTTCTTC	CASSSGTGDNEQFF
TRBV10-3	13	TRBD2	.	TRBJ2-1	TGTGCCATCAGCTACGGGACTAGCAATGAGCAGTTCTTC	CAISYGTSNEQFF
TRBV10-2	13	TRBD1	.	TRBJ1-5	TGCGCCAGCAGCGGGGACAGTTATCAGCCCCAGCATTTT	CASSGDSYQPQHF
TRBV29-1	12	.	.	TRBJ2-1	TGCAGCCATGAACGACTGGAGAATGAGCAGTTCTTC	CSHERLENEQFF
TRBV29-1	12	.	.	TRBJ1-2	TGCAGCGTTGGGGGAGAAGTAGTTGGCTACACCTTC	CSVGGEVVGYTF
TRBV30	14	.	.	TRBJ1-1	TGTGCCTGGAGATATCCCGGCCCACAGGCCGAAGCTTTCTTT	CAWRYPGPQAEAFF
TRBV19	14	.	few	TRBJ2-3	TGTGCCAGTAGTATGGGGGGAGTTGCGGATACGCAGTATTTT	CASSMGGVADTQYF
TRBV5-1	17	TRBD1	.	TRBJ2-6	TGCGCCAGCAGCTTAAGACAGGGGTGGGCTGGGGCCAACGTCCTGACTTTC	CASSLRQGWAGANVLTF
TRBV7-8	15	TRBD1	few	TRBJ1-1	TGTGCCAGCAGCTCAATGGGACAGGGAAAAGCTGAAGCTTTCTTT	CASSSMGQGKAEAFF
TRBV11-1	14	.	.	TRBJ2-7	TGTGCCAGCAGCGTCCTAGTTTTCGGGGACGAGCAGTACTTC	CASSVLVFGDEQYF
TRBV15	13	TRBD1	.	TRBJ1-1	TGTGCCACCAGGGGGACAGAGCACACTGAAGCTTTCTTT	CATRGTEHTEAFF
TRBV19	12	.	.	TRBJ1-2	TGTGCCAGTAGCTCGCCCGGCTATGGCTACACCTTC	CASSSPGYGYTF
TRBV30	13	TRBD1	.	TRBJ1-6	TGTGCCTGGGGGACAGGGAATAATTCACCCCTCCACTTT	CAWGTGNNSPLHF
TRBV6-1	14	.	.	TRBJ1-1	TGTGCCAGCAGTGATCGGGGTTTCAACACTGAAGCTTTCTTT	CASSDRGFNTEAFF
TRBV29-1	15	TRBD1	once	TRBJ2-1	TGCAGCGTTGAAGGGGGACAGAATTACTACAATGAGCAGTTCTTC	CSVEGGQNYYNEQFF
TRBV4-3	16	TRBD1	.	TRBJ1-3	TGCGCCAGCAGCCAGCAGGACAGGGACGCTGGAAACACCATATATTTT	CASSQQDRDAGNTIYF
TRBV2	16	TRBD2	.	TRBJ2-7	TGTGCCAGCAGTGAAGCGCTTCCTAGCGGAGGCTACGAGCAGTACTTC	CASSEALPSGGYEQYF
TRBV27	14	TRBD1	.	TRBJ1-2	TGTGCCAGCAGATTGACAGGGACAACCTATGGCTACACCTTC	CASRLTGTTYGYTF
TRBV10-2	13	TRBD1	.	TRBJ1-1	TGCGCCAGCAGGGGACAGGTCGCCACTGAAGCTTTCTTT	CASRGQVATEAFF
TRBV6-6	11	.	.	TRBJ1-1	TGTGCCAGCACTCGGGACTGTGAAGCTTTCTTT	CASTRDCEAFF
TRBV30	15	TRBD1	few	TRBJ1-5	TGTGCCTGGAGCCAGACAGGGGATCTTCGCCAGCCCCAGCATTTT	CAWSQTGDLRQPQHF